The rows below give T cell receptor beta chains drawn from one sample of a study of T-cell memory formation after mild COVID-19. One entry per CDR3 protein, called by TCRdb with MiXCR from the 5' RACE reads. The table includes about 250,000 distinct CDR3 sequences, 15% detected once. Sequencing input: PBMCs or a T cell subset sorted from them (not recorded which). The receptors stem from an adult woman who had mild COVID-19 (a few samples of this study predate the infection). Cell type and time point are not known. Each CDR3 is given with its conserved first and last residue. A D gene is named only where the DNA matches it firmly. Some rows mark clone size as missing; the rest say once, few, many or name a class of expanded clone.

D	size	V	J	CDR3	DNA
TRBD2	-	TRBV7-9	TRBJ2-3	CASSTGTSGEGTDTQYF	TGTGCCAGCAGCACCGGGACTAGCGGGGAGGGGACAGATACGCAGTATTTT
-	-	TRBV20-1	TRBJ2-7	CSARAGGIYEQYF	TGCAGTGCTAGAGCTGGGGGCATCTACGAGCAGTACTTC
TRBD2	-	TRBV30	TRBJ2-5	CAWSVEPGGETQYF	TGTGCCTGGAGTGTAGAGCCGGGGGGAGAGACCCAGTACTTC
-	-	TRBV7-3	TRBJ2-2	CASSPPRNTGELFF	TGTGCCAGCAGCCCCCCTAGGAACACCGGGGAGCTGTTTTTT
-	-	TRBV5-4	TRBJ1-1	CASSLRVGGTEAFF	TGTGCCAGCAGCCTCAGGGTTGGGGGCACTGAAGCTTTCTTT
TRBD1	few	TRBV2	TRBJ1-4	CASSYLGTGHEKLFF	TGTGCCAGCAGTTACCTTGGGACAGGGCATGAAAAACTGTTTTTT
-	-	TRBV20-1	TRBJ1-5	CSATSTAGFSQPQHF	TGCAGTGCTACTTCGACGGCCGGGTTTAGTCAGCCCCAGCATTTT
-	many	TRBV6-6	TRBJ2-7	CASSGQGGWGQYF	TGTGCCAGCAGTGGTCAGGGGGGTTGGGGGCAGTACTTC
TRBD1	few	TRBV6-5	TRBJ2-3	CASSRTGGVSTDTQYF	TGTGCCAGCAGTCGCACAGGGGGTGTTAGCACAGATACGCAGTATTTT
TRBD2	few	TRBV9	TRBJ2-3	CASSPTSGRADTQYF	TGTGCCAGCAGCCCGACTAGCGGGAGGGCAGATACGCAGTATTTT
-	-	TRBV5-4	TRBJ2-5	CASRLEENQETQYF	TGTGCCAGCAGATTGGAGGAGAATCAAGAGACCCAGTACTTC
TRBD1	few	TRBV7-8	TRBJ1-3	CASSLRQGSGNTIYF	TGTGCCAGCAGCCTTCGACAGGGCTCTGGAAACACCATATATTTT
-	few	TRBV20-1	TRBJ2-7	CSASQGSHPAYEQYF	TGCAGTGCTAGTCAAGGGTCCCACCCGGCCTACGAGCAGTACTTC
-	many	TRBV5-5	TRBJ2-7	CASSFGLSSYEQYF	TGTGCCAGCAGCTTCGGGCTTAGCTCCTACGAGCAGTACTTC
TRBD2	-	TRBV7-2	TRBJ2-1	CASSPALGTSGGSEQFF	TGTGCCAGCAGCCCAGCGTTGGGGACTAGCGGGGGGAGTGAGCAGTTCTTC
TRBD2	-	TRBV6-2/TRBV6-3	TRBJ2-1	CASSPTSGSFGEQFF	TGTGCCAGCAGTCCGACTAGCGGGAGTTTCGGTGAGCAGTTCTTC
-	-	TRBV12-3/TRBV12-4	TRBJ1-6	CASSLRGSGASPLHF	TGTGCCAGCAGTTTACGGGGTTCCGGGGCTTCACCCCTCCACTTT
-	few	TRBV11-2	TRBJ2-6	CASSLRHPGLSGANVLTF	TGTGCCAGCAGCTTACGCCACCCGGGCCTCTCTGGGGCCAACGTCCTGACTTTC
-	many	TRBV7-9	TRBJ2-2	CASSLTTAYGAGELFF	TGTGCCAGCAGCCTTACGACCGCCTATGGGGCCGGGGAGCTGTTTTTT
-	-	TRBV21-1	TRBJ2-1	CASSHRCGSYNEQFF	TGTGCCAGCAGCCACAGGTGCGGTTCCTACAATGAGCAGTTCTTC
-	few	TRBV5-4	TRBJ2-2	CASSEPSSVTNTGELFF	TGTGCCAGCAGCGAGCCCTCTAGCGTGACGAACACCGGGGAGCTGTTTTTT
-	few	TRBV20-1	TRBJ1-4	CSARRTATNEKLFF	TGCAGTGCTCGACGGACAGCAACTAATGAAAAACTGTTTTTT
-	few	TRBV5-1	TRBJ2-7	CASSLGQTSSYEQYF	TGCGCCAGCAGCTTGGGACAGACAAGCTCCTACGAGCAGTACTTC
TRBD1	-	TRBV24-1	TRBJ1-6	CATRGTANSPLHF	TGTGCCACCAGAGGGACAGCAAATTCACCCCTCCACTTT
TRBD1	-	TRBV6-5	TRBJ1-1	CASTVDRANTEAFF	TGTGCCAGCACTGTCGACAGGGCTAACACTGAAGCTTTCTTT
TRBD1	many	TRBV7-2	TRBJ2-7	CASSSGTVSYEQYF	TGTGCCAGCAGCTCCGGGACAGTGTCCTACGAGCAGTACTTC